The next 30 T cell receptor beta chains were all read from a single sample in a study of T-cell reconstitution after alpha-beta-depleted transplantation in children. Unique molecular identifiers were built into the TCRbeta library. One entry per CDR3 protein, called by TCRdb with MiXCR from the PCR reads. The data show about 610,000 distinct CDR3 sequences, with 8% to 11% seen just once and 4% to 5% held by the top ten. The material sequenced was PBMCs from the stem cell graft donor, taken from the stem cell graft. The receptor set was obtained from a human donor who donated a stem cell graft to a child with acute myeloid leukemia.

This clonotype came up a few times. The V and J genes are TRBV12-3 or TRBV12-4 and TRBJ2-7; D is possibly TRBD1 (5 bases). Trimming removed 3 bases at V and 3 bases at J, with 9 bases between. The CDR3 is 13 amino acids. CDR3 in amino acids: CASSFQGGYEQYF. The CDR3 DNA reads as TGTGCCAGCAGTTTTCAGGGTGGCTACGAGCAGTACTTC.

This clonotype was recorded a few times. The J gene is TRBJ2-5, the V gene TRBV7-2; D is possibly TRBD2 (5 bases). The ends were cut back, 5 bases at V and 7 bases at J, with 17 bases in the middle. Per the germline V gene, CDR1 is SGHTA and CDR2 is FQGNSA. CDR3 length equals 14 residues. CDR3 sequence: CASSGGPAVGTQYF. CDR3 bases: TGTGCCAGCAGCGGAGGCCCGGCGGTTGGGACCCAGTACTTC.

V usage is TRBV25-1 and J usage is TRBJ2-3; TRBD1 matches 11 bases. This CDR3 has 17 amino acids. With 5 bases clipped from V and 1 base from J, the junction kept 8 bases outside the gene matches. From germline, CDR1 is MGHDK and CDR2 SYGVNS. CDR3 bases: TGTGCCAGCAGTCGGACAGGGGGCGGGAAAGGCACAGATACGCAGTATTTT. This codes for CASSRTGGGKGTDTQYF.

V gene TRBV6-5 combines with J gene TRBJ2-7; D call uncertain. Germline values: CDR1 MNHEY, CDR2 SVGAGI. The length of the CDR3 is 15 residues. V lost 6 bases and J lost 0, with 15 bases in between. CDR3 coding DNA: TGTGCCAGCAGCTATGGGAACCTACGCTCCTACGAGCAGTACTTC. Its translation is CASSYGNLRSYEQYF.

The chain uses TRBV12-3 or TRBV12-4 and TRBJ1-2, with D perhaps TRBD1 (6 bases). V was cut by 7 bases and J by 6 bases, with 18 bases left in between. The CDR3 runs 14 residues. The CDR3 reads CASTHGRGLDGYTF. The DNA for the CDR3 is TGTGCCAGCACCCACGGCCGGGGGCTGGATGGCTACACCTTC.

This clonotype was seen ten or more times. The chain links TRBV29-1 to TRBJ2-4, with D perhaps TRBD2 (5 bases). Germline V gene lookup returns CDR1 SQVTM and CDR2 ANQGSEA. The CDR3 length is 11 residues. V dropped 4 bases and J dropped 9 bases, with 10 bases sitting between them. CDR3: CSVGGSPIQYF. The CDR3 region has the DNA TGCAGCGTTGGTGGGAGTCCCATTCAGTACTTC.

The chain links TRBV20-1 to TRBJ1-4, with D tentatively TRBD1 (6 bases). The CDR3 is made up of 14 amino acids. Trimming took 3 bases from V and 4 from J, leaving 12 bases between them. Looked up from germline, CDR1 is DFQATT and CDR2 is SNEGSKA (reference sequence). CDR3 bases: TGCAGTGCTAGTGCAGGGGTGGATAATGAAAAACTGTTTTTT. Its translation is CSASAGVDNEKLFF.

This chain connects TRBV30 to TRBJ1-5, with 7 bases aligning to TRBD1. Germline V CDR1 and CDR2: GTSNPN, SVGIG (reference sequence). V was clipped by 2 bases and J by 2 bases; unmatched bases: 6. The CDR3 loop spans 15 amino acids. The CDR3 bases are TGTGCCTGGAGTAGAGGGGACAGCGGCAATCAGCCCCAGCATTTT. Residues: CAWSRGDSGNQPQHF. Supplemented by reference TRBV30 and TRBJ1-5, the full variable domain reads SQTIHQWPATLVQPVGSPLSLECTVEGTSNPNLYWYRQAAGRGLQLLFYSVGIGQISSEVPQNLSASRPQDRQFILSSKKLLLSDSGFYLCAWSRGDSGNQPQHFGDGTRLSIL.

The chain has TRBV7-3 and TRBJ2-6; D unclear. V gave up 5 bases and J gave up 2 bases, with 10 bases separating them. Germline CDR1 is SGHTA and CDR2 is FQGTGA. CDR3 length: 15 amino acids. The CDR3: CASSQGSTGANVLTF. The CDR3 DNA is TGTGCCAGCAGCCAAGGGTCAACTGGGGCCAACGTCCTGACTTTC.

The rearrangement links TRBV20-1 to TRBJ2-1; the D gene is possibly TRBD2 (6 bases). CDR3 length: 15 residues. V lost 4 bases, J lost 6 bases, and 19 bases lay in between. Germline CDR1 is DFQATT and CDR2 is SNEGSKA (reference sequence). The CDR3 bases are TGCAGTGCTACGGGACTCCTCTACCTTTCCAATGAGCAGTTCTTC. Protein: CSATGLLYLSNEQFF.

This clonotype appeared a few times. This chain joins TRBV12-3 or TRBV12-4 and TRBJ2-5; 7 nucleotides align to TRBD2. The CDR3 covers 16 residues. The V segment lost 3 bases and the J segment 3 bases; nucleotides outside the gene matches: 10. The CDR3 loop is CASSFGRGWDKETQYF. CDR3 DNA sequence: TGTGCCAGCAGTTTCGGGCGGGGGTGGGATAAAGAGACCCAGTACTTC.

The V and J genes are TRBV12-3 or TRBV12-4 and TRBJ2-3; 10 nucleotides line up with TRBD2. There are 17 residues in the CDR3. The junction had 12 bases not matched to a gene; V was cut back by 9 bases and J by 0 bases. The CDR3 sequence: CASGRTSGSLSTDTQYF. The CDR3 DNA sequence: TGTGCCAGTGGAAGGACTAGCGGATCTCTCAGCACAGATACGCAGTATTTT.

This clonotype was counted many times. The CDR3 DNA sequence: TGCAGTGCTAGTTTGGATCCTACCCCCAATCAGCCCCAGCATTTT. Translated, it gives CSASLDPTPNQPQHF. The J gene is TRBJ1-5, the V gene TRBV20-1; D remains ambiguous. The CDR3 is made up of 15 amino acids. The V end lost 3 bases, the J end lost 3 bases, and 15 bases lay between the germline ends. Per germline, CDR1 DFQATT and CDR2 SNEGSKA (reference sequence).

The chain couples TRBV19 to TRBJ2-2; 10 nucleotides line up with TRBD1. The J segment lost 6 bases and the V segment lost 3 bases, leaving 4 bases of the junction unmatched. The CDR3 loop spans 15 amino acids. Germline loops: CDR1 LNHDA, CDR2 SQIVND (reference sequence). CDR3 region: CASSIRQGAAGELFF. Here the CDR3 DNA reads TGTGCCAGTAGTATTAGACAGGGGGCTGCCGGGGAGCTGTTTTTT.

This clonotype was seen at least ten times. The chain employs TRBV7-2 and TRBJ2-3; 8 positions agree with TRBD2. This CDR3 has 15 amino acids. Germline assignment: CDR1 SGHTA and CDR2 FQGNSA. The ends lost 0 bases at V and 9 bases at J; junction bases unmatched: 8. This CDR3 is CASSLAELAELTQYF. DNA for the CDR3: TGTGCCAGCAGCTTAGCGGAACTAGCGGAACTGACGCAGTATTTT.

This clonotype was detected a few times. V and J are TRBV7-3 and TRBJ1-2; 7 nucleotides align to TRBD1. The V gene end was trimmed by 4 bases and the J gene end by 14 bases; junction bases not matched to a gene: 13. The CDR3 is 13 residues long. Germline lookup yields CDR1 SGHTA and CDR2 FQGTGA. The CDR3 DNA follows: TGTGCCAGCAGCTCCAGGGGGGGGCGGAGAGTAACCTTC. Its protein is CASSSRGGRRVTF.

The chain couples TRBV30 to TRBJ2-5; 14 bases fit TRBD2. The germline CDR1 and CDR2 sequences are GTSNPN and SVGIG (reference sequence). The CDR3 loop spans 15 amino acids. With V trimmed by 4 bases and J by 5 bases, 6 bases remained unmatched. In DNA form, the CDR3 reads TGTGCCTGGACCTCCGGGACTAGCGGGAGTGAGACCCAGTACTTC. It is translated as CAWTSGTSGSETQYF.

This clonotype was counted only a few times. The chain joins TRBV7-6 to TRBJ2-2; TRBD2 is a possible D gene (6 bases). Germline V CDR1 and CDR2: SGHVS, FNYEAQ. This CDR3 has 12 residues. Trimming shortened V by 5 bases and J by 10 bases, and 11 bases separated the two germline ends. This chain's CDR3 is CASSAGPLELFF. In DNA form, the CDR3 reads TGTGCCAGCAGCGCGGGACCCTTGGAGCTGTTTTTT.

The chain is built from TRBV18 and TRBJ2-1, with a tentative D call TRBD2 (6 bases). CDR1 is KGHSH and CDR2 is LQKENI in the germline V gene. Trimming took off 6 bases at V and 10 bases at J, with 13 bases between the two ends. The CDR3 runs 12 residues. CDR3 coding DNA: TGTGCCAGCTCGAACCTTGGAGGGGAGCAGTTCTTC. It encodes CASSNLGGEQFF. Filled out from reference TRBV18 and TRBJ2-1, the complete variable domain reads NAGVMQNPRHLVRRRGQEARLRCSPMKGHSHVYWYRQLPEEGLKFMVYLQKENIIDESGMPKERFSAEFPKEGPSILRIQQVVRGDSAAYFCASSNLGGEQFFGPGTRLTVL.

V is TRBV12-3 or TRBV12-4 and J is TRBJ2-1; D not resolved. CDR3 length: 15 residues. V shed 1 base and J shed 5 bases, with 12 bases lying between them. The CDR3 here is CASSLGSLPHNEQFF. The CDR3 nucleotides read TGTGCCAGCAGTTTAGGATCGTTACCCCACAATGAGCAGTTCTTC.

In nucleotides, the CDR3 is TGTGCCAGCAGCCCGGCCGCCCTGAACACTGAAGCTTTCTTT. Amino acid sequence: CASSPAALNTEAFF. This rearrangement joins TRBV7-2 to TRBJ1-1; D unclear. Germline V gene data show CDR1 as SGHTA and CDR2 as FQGNSA. The CDR3 sequence is 14 residues long. With 5 bases removed from V and 0 bases from J, the gap between germline ends came to 10 bases.

In regard to this clonotype: Possible read error: a much larger clone is one base away. A read error is likely, as this CDR3 ends without the conserved phenylalanine or tryptophan. No DNA is shown, since the ends of the CDR3 on it are uncertain; the CDR3 is the one TCRdb lists. V is TRBV10-3 and J is TRBJ2-1; the table assigns TRBD1, which was not confirmed against the DNA. Counting both end residues, the CDR3 totals 8 amino acids. Germline CDR1 reads ENHRY; CDR2 reads SYGVKD. This chain's CDR3 is CAITGKSY.

V is TRBV5-1 and J is TRBJ2-3; 7 bases align to TRBD2. The CDR3 extends over 17 amino acids. Germline CDR1 is SGHRS and CDR2 is YFSETQ. V shed 0 bases and J 5 bases; nucleotides not matched to a gene: 12. The CDR3 is CASSLEFGRGSRDTQYF. The CDR3 nucleotides are TGCGCCAGCAGCTTGGAATTCGGGCGCGGGAGTAGAGATACGCAGTATTTT.

As concerns this clonotype: A junction boundary mismatches the germline segment, possibly from a read error. V is TRBV7-2 and J is TRBJ1-1; no clear D. Germline V gene sequence: CDR1 SGHTA, CDR2 FQGNSA. CDR3 length: 14 residues. The CDR3 DNA is TGTGCCAGCTGCCAGGAGGCCGTGAACACTGAAGCTTCCTTT. Encoded protein: CASCQEAVNTEASF.

The genes are TRBV20-1 and TRBJ1-1; D is uncertain. Germline CDR1 is DFQATT and CDR2 is SNEGSKA (reference sequence). The CDR3 is 14 residues long. V shed 6 bases and J shed 0 bases, with 14 bases lying between them. CDR3 in amino acids: CSAPDRVMNTEAFF. The CDR3 DNA reads as TGCAGTGCCCCCGATCGGGTGATGAACACTGAAGCTTTCTTT.

V usage is TRBV7-3 and J usage is TRBJ1-2; D may be TRBD1 (5 bases). The CDR3 runs to 14 residues. CDR1 and CDR2 from the germline V gene are SGHTA and FQGTGA. V lost 5 bases, J lost 8 bases, and 18 bases lay in between. The CDR3 sequence is CASSPGGTAAGYTF. CDR3 nucleotide sequence: TGTGCCAGCAGCCCCGGGGGGACGGCCGCGGGCTACACCTTC.

A few counts support this clonotype. The chain employs TRBV30 and TRBJ1-2; D uncertain. Trimming left V 4 bases short and J 4 bases short, with 10 bases between. Germline values: CDR1 GTSNPN, CDR2 SVGIG (reference sequence). The CDR3 length is 12 residues. CDR3 coding DNA: TGTGCCTGGATGGACCAAACCTATGGCTACACCTTC. This gives the protein CAWMDQTYGYTF.

The gene calls are TRBV10-3 and TRBJ2-1; 13 nucleotides line up with TRBD2. The ends lost 2 bases at V and 5 bases at J; junction bases unmatched: 9. CDR1 ENHRY and CDR2 SYGVKD come from the germline V gene. This CDR3 is built from 18 residues. The DNA for the CDR3 is TGTGCCATCAGTGAGCCTACTAGCGGGAGGGCCAACGACAATGAGCAGTTCTTC. Its translation is CAISEPTSGRANDNEQFF.

This clonotype was counted a few times. This chain links TRBV20-1 with TRBJ2-3; 11 nucleotides match TRBD2. This CDR3 contains 18 residues. Germline loops: CDR1 DFQATT, CDR2 SNEGSKA (reference sequence). The V and J ends lost 5 bases and 2 bases, in that order; junction bases with no gene match: 15. In DNA form, the CDR3 reads TGCAGTGCTGCCCTCTTTAGACTAGCGGGAACCGTCACAGATACGCAGTATTTT. Translating it yields CSAALFRLAGTVTDTQYF.

This clonotype has ten or more counts. This rearrangement joins TRBV6-5 to TRBJ2-3, with 13 bases identical to TRBD2. Germline lookup yields CDR1 MNHEY and CDR2 SVGAGI. V lost 6 bases, J lost 4 bases, and 7 bases stayed unmatched. The CDR3 consists of 16 residues. The CDR3 sequence: CASSRGLAGVADTQYF. The CDR3 DNA follows: TGTGCCAGCAGCCGCGGACTAGCGGGAGTCGCAGATACGCAGTATTTT.